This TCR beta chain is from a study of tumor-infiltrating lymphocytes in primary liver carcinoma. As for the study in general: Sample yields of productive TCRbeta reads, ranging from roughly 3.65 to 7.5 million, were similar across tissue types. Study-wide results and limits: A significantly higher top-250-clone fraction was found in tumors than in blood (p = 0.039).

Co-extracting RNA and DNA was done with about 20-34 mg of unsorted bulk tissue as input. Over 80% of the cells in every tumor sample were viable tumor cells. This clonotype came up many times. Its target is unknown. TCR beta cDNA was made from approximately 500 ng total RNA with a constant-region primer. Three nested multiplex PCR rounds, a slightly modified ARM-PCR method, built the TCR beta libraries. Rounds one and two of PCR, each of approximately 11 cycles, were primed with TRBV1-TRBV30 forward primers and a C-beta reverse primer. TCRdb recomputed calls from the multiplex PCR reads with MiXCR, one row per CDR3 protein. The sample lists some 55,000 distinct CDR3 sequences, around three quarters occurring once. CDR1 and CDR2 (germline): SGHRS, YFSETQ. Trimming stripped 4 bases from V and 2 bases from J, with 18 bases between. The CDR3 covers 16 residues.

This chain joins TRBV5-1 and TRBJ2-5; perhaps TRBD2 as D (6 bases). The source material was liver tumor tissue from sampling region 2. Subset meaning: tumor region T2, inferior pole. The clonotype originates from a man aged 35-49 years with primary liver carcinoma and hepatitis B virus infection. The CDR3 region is CASSLGIAVQQETQYF. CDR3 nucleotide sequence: TGCGCCAGCAGCCTAGGTATAGCGGTCCAGCAAGAGACCCAGTACTTC.